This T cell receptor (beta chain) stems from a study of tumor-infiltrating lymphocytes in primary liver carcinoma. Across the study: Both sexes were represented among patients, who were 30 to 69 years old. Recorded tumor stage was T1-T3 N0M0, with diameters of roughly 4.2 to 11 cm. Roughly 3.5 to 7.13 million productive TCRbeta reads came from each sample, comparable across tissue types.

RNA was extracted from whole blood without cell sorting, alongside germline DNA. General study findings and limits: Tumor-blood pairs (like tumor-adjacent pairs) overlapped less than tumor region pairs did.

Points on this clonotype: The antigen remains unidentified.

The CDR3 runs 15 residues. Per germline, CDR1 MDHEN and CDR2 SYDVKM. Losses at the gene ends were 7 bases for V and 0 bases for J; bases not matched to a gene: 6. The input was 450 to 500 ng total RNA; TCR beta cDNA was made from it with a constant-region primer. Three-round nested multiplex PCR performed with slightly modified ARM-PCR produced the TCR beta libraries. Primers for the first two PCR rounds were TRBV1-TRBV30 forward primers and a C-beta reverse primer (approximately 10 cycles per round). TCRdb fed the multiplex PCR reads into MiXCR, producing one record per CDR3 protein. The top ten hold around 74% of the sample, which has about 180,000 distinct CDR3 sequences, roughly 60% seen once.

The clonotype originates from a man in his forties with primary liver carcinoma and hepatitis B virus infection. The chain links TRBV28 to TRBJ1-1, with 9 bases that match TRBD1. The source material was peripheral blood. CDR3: CASKNRGRVNTEAFF. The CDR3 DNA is TGTGCCAGCAAAAACAGGGGGCGAGTGAACACTGAAGCTTTCTTT.